These T cell receptor beta chains were read from a single sample in a study of cytomegalovirus exposure and HLA in healthy donors. Data came from immunoSEQ multiplex PCR; TCRdb stores just in-frame clones and leaves some out. The table lists under 100,000 clones, over 75% of them singletons. Sequences were obtained from PBMCs. These receptor sequences come from a boy aged 5-17 years in good health and CMV-seronegative. Both conserved end residues are part of each CDR3. The D gene is left open where the match is weak. Only some rows state a clone size, as once, few, many or a class for expanded clones.

clone_size,j_call,d_call,v_call,cdr3_nt,cdr3_aa
.,TRBJ2-1,TRBD2,TRBV9,TGTGCCAGCAGCGGAGTGGGACTAGCGGGGAATGAGCAGTTCTTC,CASSGVGLAGNEQFF
once,TRBJ2-5,TRBD1,TRBV6-5,TGTGCCAGCAGTTACTCAGAGACAGGGGAAGAGACCCAGTACTTC,CASSYSETGEETQYF
.,TRBJ2-2,TRBD1,TRBV5-1,TGCGCCAGCAGCCTATTCCTCGGGACAGCGAACACCGGGGAGCTGTTTTTT,CASSLFLGTANTGELFF
few,TRBJ1-1,.,TRBV7-2,TGTGCCAGCAGCGTCCGCGGAAGAAGGGGCACTGAAGCTTTCTTT,CASSVRGRRGTEAFF
.,TRBJ2-5,TRBD2,TRBV9,TGTGCCAGCAGCGTAGGCGGGAGAGCCCGCCAAGAGACCCAGTACTTC,CASSVGGRARQETQYF
.,TRBJ2-3,.,TRBV28,TGTGCCAGCAGTTATAGGGAGAACACAGATACGCAGTATTTT,CASSYRENTDTQYF
.,TRBJ1-6,.,TRBV27,TGTGCCAGCACCACGAACGGGGGTAATTCACCCCTCCACTTT,CASTTNGGNSPLHF
.,TRBJ2-7,TRBD2,TRBV7-9,TGTGCCAGCAGCTCGCTAGCGGGGCCTCCCTACGTCCAGTACTTC,CASSSLAGPPYVQYF
.,TRBJ2-7,.,TRBV30,TGTGCCTCCAAGACTAGTAGTCACGAGCAGTACTTC,CASKTSSHEQYF
once,TRBJ1-2,.,TRBV13,TGTGCCAGCAGCTTCAAGGGGGATGGCTACACCTTC,CASSFKGDGYTF
.,TRBJ1-2,.,TRBV5-6,TGTGCCAGCAGCTTGGGGCGGATTAAAGGCTACACCTTC,CASSLGRIKGYTF
.,TRBJ2-7,.,TRBV7-6,TGTGCCAGCAGCTTAGCGTCGGGTTTGGGGAGGAGCTCCTACGAGCAGTACTTC,CASSLASGLGRSSYEQYF
.,TRBJ1-2,.,TRBV16,TGTGCCAGCAGCCCCCCCGGGGGAGGGACCAACTATGGCTACACCTTC,CASSPPGGGTNYGYTF
.,TRBJ2-7,TRBD1,TRBV19,TGTGCCAGTAGTTGGGGACAGGGTTTCGAGCAGTACTTC,CASSWGQGFEQYF
.,TRBJ1-1,.,TRBV2,TGTGCCAGCATGATCCGGGGGGGGAATGAAGCTTTCTTT,CASMIRGGNEAFF
.,TRBJ2-7,.,TRBV28,TGTGCCAGCAGTTTCATCCGGTTCGAGCAGTACTTC,CASSFIRFEQYF